The present T cell receptor beta chain was sequenced within a study of blood T cells in healthy people across ages. Whole-study findings and limits: Estimates of total diversity, which came from one million sequenced T cells, were considered to be underestimates. Significant beta diversity loss was already apparent by age about 39, declining roughly linearly. Expanded clonotype shifts may have been confounded, as the donors had an unknown CMV status.

A word on this clonotype: Its antigen remains unidentified.

Together with a sample-barcoded 5' primer, a J-beta primer mix was included in a second PCR lasting roughly 6 to 12 cycles. TCRdb re-derived calls from the 5' RACE reads in MiXCR, one entry per CDR3 protein. The sample consists of about 730,000 distinct CDR3 sequences, about 42% of them appearing once. This TCR was recovered from a woman aged 55-70 years in good health. Sequenced: blood.

CDR3 in amino acids: CSARDPRGADTQYF. In DNA, the CDR3 is TGCAGTGCTCGGGACCCAAGGGGTGCGGATACGCAGTATTTT. V usage is TRBV20-1 and J usage is TRBJ2-3; D may correspond to TRBD1 or TRBD2 (5 bases each). The CDR3 consists of 14 residues. Germline V lookup: CDR1 DFQATT, CDR2 SNEGSKA (reference sequence). V lost 5 bases and J lost 6, with 18 bases in between.